This entry lists 5 T cell receptor beta chains sequenced from one sample in a study of radiotherapy plus CTLA-4 blockade in lung cancer. Clones were sequenced by immunoSEQ multiplex PCR, and TCRdb holds only the in-frame ones, with some missing. Counted here are 75,000 or so clones, around four fifths occurring once; the ten biggest clones make up under 9%. The material sequenced was peripheral blood, taken from a patient treated with radiotherapy plus ipilimumab. Receptor source: a human donor with non-small cell lung cancer who had a complete response to radiotherapy plus ipilimumab.

V is TRBV14 and J is TRBJ2-5, with D unresolved. Germline-derived CDR1 and CDR2 are SGHDN and FVKESK. The CDR3 contains 13 residues. The germline V and J ends were trimmed by 0 bases and 9 bases, with 11 bases remaining between them. The CDR3 coding sequence is TGTGCCAGCAGCCAAGATGTCAGGACGGCCCAGTACTTC. This gives the protein CASSQDVRTAQYF. Combining the CDR3 with reference TRBV14 and TRBJ2-5 gives the whole variable domain EAGVTQFPSHSVIEKGQTVTLRCDPISGHDNLYWYRRVMGKEIKFLLHFVKESKQDESGMPNNRFLAERTGGTYSTLKVQPAELEDSGVYFCASSQDVRTAQYFGPGTRLLVL.

V usage is TRBV30 and J usage is TRBJ1-4; D call uncertain. V lost 5 bases and J 6 bases, leaving 19 bases between the germline ends. Germline CDR1 GTSNPN, CDR2 SVGIG (reference sequence). The CDR3 contains 15 residues. DNA for the CDR3: TGTGCCTGGCCCCCTAATATAGGTAAATATGAAAAACTGTTTTTT. Its protein is CAWPPNIGKYEKLFF.

This clone occurred once. The chain joins TRBV7-8 to TRBJ2-3; D uncertain. V was pared by 5 bases and J by 4 bases, with 16 bases between. The CDR3 is 15 residues long. Germline loops: CDR1 SGHVS, CDR2 FQNEAQ. In DNA, the CDR3 is TGTGCCAGCAGCGGAGAACCCCTTGGGGCAGATACGCAGTATTTT. Translating it yields CASSGEPLGADTQYF.

CDR3 bases: TGTGCCAGCAGCTTAGAAGGACAGCCTTACAATGAGCAGTTCTTC. Translated: CASSLEGQPYNEQFF. The rearrangement uses TRBV11-2 and TRBJ2-1, with D possibly matching TRBD1 (6 bases). The germline V and J ends were trimmed by 0 bases and 4 bases, with 10 bases remaining between them. Per the germline V gene, CDR1 is SGHAT and CDR2 is FQNNGV. This CDR3 contains 15 residues.

Only one count was recorded for this clone. The rearrangement links TRBV30 to TRBJ2-7, with 8 bases fitting TRBD1. Per germline, CDR1 GTSNPN and CDR2 SVGIG (reference sequence). V trimming: 2 bases; J trimming: 4 bases; junction bases outside the gene matches: 7. The CDR3 spans 14 residues. The CDR3 nucleotides read TGTGCCTGGAGTAAACGGACAGGGCAGTACGAGCAGTACTTC. Translating gives CAWSKRTGQYEQYF.